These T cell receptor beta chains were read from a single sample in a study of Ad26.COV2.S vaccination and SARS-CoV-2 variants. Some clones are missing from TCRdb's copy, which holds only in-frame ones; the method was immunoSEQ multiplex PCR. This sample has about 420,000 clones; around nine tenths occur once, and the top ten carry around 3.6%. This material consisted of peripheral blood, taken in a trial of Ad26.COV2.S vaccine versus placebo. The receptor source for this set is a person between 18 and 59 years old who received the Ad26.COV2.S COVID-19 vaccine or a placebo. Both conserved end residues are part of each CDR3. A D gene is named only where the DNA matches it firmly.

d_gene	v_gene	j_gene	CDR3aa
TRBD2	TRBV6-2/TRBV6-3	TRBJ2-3	CASSYKLAGWVGTDTQYF
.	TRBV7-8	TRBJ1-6	CASSLANRVSYNSPLHF
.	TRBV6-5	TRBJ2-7	CATALRGEQYF
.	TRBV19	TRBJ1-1	CASSIGTTLRAEAFF
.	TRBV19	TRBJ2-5	CASSIGPGRETQYF
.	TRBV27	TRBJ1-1	CASHLGGITEAFF
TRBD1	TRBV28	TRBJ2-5	CASSSTGQALQETQYF
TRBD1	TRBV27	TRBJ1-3	CASSRNRGSSGNTIYF
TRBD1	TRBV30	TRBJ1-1	CAWSGQGITEAFF
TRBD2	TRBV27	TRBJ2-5	CASSLSLAGGVETQYF
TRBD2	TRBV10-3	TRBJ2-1	CAISQTSGEGNEQFF
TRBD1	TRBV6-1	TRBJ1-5	CASSEQGQGIIQPQHF
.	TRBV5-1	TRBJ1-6	CASSLSGRVNSPLHF
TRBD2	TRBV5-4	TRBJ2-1	CASSWGSGGAHYNEQFF
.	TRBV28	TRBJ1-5	CASSFGGSWGHSNQPQHF
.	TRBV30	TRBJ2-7	CAWSTTWAYEQYF
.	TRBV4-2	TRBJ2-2	CASSQVASNTGELFF
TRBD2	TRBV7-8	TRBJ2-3	CASSLATSAPSTDTQYF
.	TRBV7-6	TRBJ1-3	CASSLGSSLSGNTIYF
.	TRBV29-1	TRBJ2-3	CSGQRGEVADTQYF
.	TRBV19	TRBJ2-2	CASSIGQNTGELFF
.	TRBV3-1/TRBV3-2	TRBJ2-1	CASSRREQFF
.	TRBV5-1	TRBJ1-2	CASSLTGSYGYTF
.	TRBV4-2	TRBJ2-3	CASSQLYTDTQYF
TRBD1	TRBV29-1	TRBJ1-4	CSALDRSNEKLFF
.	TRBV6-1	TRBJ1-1	CASSDSPRMNTEAFF
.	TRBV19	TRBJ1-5	CASRWGDFSNQPQHF
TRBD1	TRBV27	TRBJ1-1	CASSSNPRTGGTEAFF
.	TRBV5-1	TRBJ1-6	CASSLGPGTNSPLHF
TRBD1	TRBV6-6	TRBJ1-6	CASSYFGTGYNSPLHF
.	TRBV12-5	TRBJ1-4	CASGFWVRGGYEKLFF
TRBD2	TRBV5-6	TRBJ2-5	CASRYRLAGGRETQYF
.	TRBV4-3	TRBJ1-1	CASSQFGVGEAGNTEAFF
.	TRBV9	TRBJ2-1	CASSVSMGGTYNEQFF
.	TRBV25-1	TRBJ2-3	CASSFDTDTQYF
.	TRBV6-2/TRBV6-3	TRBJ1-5	CASSYSGYLSSNQPQHF